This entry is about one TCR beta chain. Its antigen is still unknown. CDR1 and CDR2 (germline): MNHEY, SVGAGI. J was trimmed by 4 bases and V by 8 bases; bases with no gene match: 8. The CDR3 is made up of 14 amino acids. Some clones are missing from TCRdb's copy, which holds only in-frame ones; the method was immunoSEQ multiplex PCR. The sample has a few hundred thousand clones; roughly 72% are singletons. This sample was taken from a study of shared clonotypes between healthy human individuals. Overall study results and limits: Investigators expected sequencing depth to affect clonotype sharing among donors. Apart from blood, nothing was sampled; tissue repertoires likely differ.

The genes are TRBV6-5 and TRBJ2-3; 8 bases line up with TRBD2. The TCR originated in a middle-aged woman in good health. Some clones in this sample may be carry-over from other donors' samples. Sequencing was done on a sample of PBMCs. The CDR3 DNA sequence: TGTGCCAGCCGTACAGGACTAGCCGCAGATACGCAGTATTTT. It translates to CASRTGLAADTQYF.